Listed below are T cell receptor beta chains from one sample, sequenced in a study of cytomegalovirus exposure and HLA in healthy donors. Data came from immunoSEQ multiplex PCR; TCRdb stores just in-frame clones and leaves some out. The table shows around 110,000 clones, with around 10% occurring only once. The sequencing input was PBMCs. The origin of the receptors is a man aged 25 to 40 in good health and CMV-seronegative. Both conserved end residues are part of each CDR3. Fields, in order: J gene, V gene, CDR3 protein.

j_call: TRBJ2-7
v_call: TRBV27
cdr3_aa: CASRPRTAYEQYF

j_call: TRBJ2-6
v_call: TRBV13
cdr3_aa: CASSPLGLASGANVLTF

j_call: TRBJ1-1
v_call: TRBV6-1
cdr3_aa: CASSTTGQSRTEAFF

j_call: TRBJ2-2
v_call: TRBV19
cdr3_aa: CASSIGGGPGGELFF

j_call: TRBJ2-2
v_call: TRBV27
cdr3_aa: CASRNRGRLTGELFF

j_call: TRBJ2-1
v_call: TRBV30
cdr3_aa: CAWSVSRDFVNNEQFF

j_call: TRBJ2-7
v_call: TRBV27
cdr3_aa: CASSLRQGLNYEQYF

j_call: TRBJ2-5
v_call: TRBV5-4
cdr3_aa: CASSLEHQETQYF

j_call: TRBJ2-3
v_call: TRBV27
cdr3_aa: CASSTILAGRVYSTDTQYF

j_call: TRBJ2-3
v_call: TRBV7-9
cdr3_aa: CASSPDRSTDTQYF

j_call: TRBJ2-2
v_call: TRBV2
cdr3_aa: CASREGTGNTGELFF

j_call: TRBJ2-3
v_call: TRBV9
cdr3_aa: CASSVAVGTSALDTQYF

j_call: TRBJ2-7
v_call: TRBV7-8
cdr3_aa: CASSLVGGEAVSYEQYF

j_call: TRBJ1-1
v_call: TRBV6-5
cdr3_aa: CASSYSPGGVNTEAFF

j_call: TRBJ2-7
v_call: TRBV6-1
cdr3_aa: CASKMTGDPTYEQYF

j_call: TRBJ2-6
v_call: TRBV19
cdr3_aa: CASSIDRGQGYTSGANVLTF

j_call: TRBJ2-1
v_call: TRBV28
cdr3_aa: CASSLPQGYEQFF

j_call: TRBJ2-1
v_call: TRBV25-1
cdr3_aa: CASSATSGRDEQFF

j_call: TRBJ2-1
v_call: TRBV5-1
cdr3_aa: CASSLAWEQFF

j_call: TRBJ1-5
v_call: TRBV10-3
cdr3_aa: CAISEGRAPQPQHF

j_call: TRBJ1-6
v_call: TRBV14
cdr3_aa: CASSQQGIGRSPLHF

j_call: TRBJ1-5
v_call: TRBV27
cdr3_aa: CASSLAGNQPQHF

j_call: TRBJ2-2
v_call: TRBV4-3
cdr3_aa: CASSRLGNTGELFF

j_call: TRBJ1-1
v_call: TRBV7-2
cdr3_aa: CASSSQGGNTEAFF

j_call: TRBJ2-7
v_call: TRBV9
cdr3_aa: CASSATDRRHYEQYF

j_call: TRBJ1-2
v_call: TRBV9
cdr3_aa: CASSVDSNYGYTF

j_call: TRBJ1-1
v_call: TRBV28
cdr3_aa: CASPGEGDNTEAFF

j_call: TRBJ1-1
v_call: TRBV2
cdr3_aa: CASSETVFRGQDTEAFF

j_call: TRBJ1-3
v_call: TRBV30
cdr3_aa: CATTTGLGNTIYF